This is a list of T cell receptor beta chains from one sample in a study of regulatory T cells in long-lasting Graves disease. TCRdb reanalysed the multiplex PCR reads using MiXCR and keeps one entry per CDR3 protein. The repertoire includes about 420,000 distinct CDR3 sequences, over 15% of them detected once, and around 23% sits in the top ten. These data were also filed under a second study, of T cells in Graves' hyperthyroidism and ophthalmopathy.

Source: peripheral blood mononuclear cells (PBMCs), taken at new diagnosis, from a patient treated with antithyroid drugs. The receptors stem from a woman aged 18-29 years with Graves disease. Each CDR3 is given with its conserved first and last residue. D genes are given only for firm matches. Part of the rows lack a size; the others show once, few, many or a class for expanded clones.

D	J	size	V	DNA	CDR3
TRBD1	TRBJ2-2	few	TRBV6-2/TRBV6-3	TGTGCCAGCCTAAGGGGGCTCACCGGGGAGCTGTTTTTT	CASLRGLTGELFF
-	TRBJ2-1	few	TRBV6-9	TGTGCCAGCAGTTACTTGTTCGGTCCACCGGGGAATGAGCAGTTCTTC	CASSYLFGPPGNEQFF
-	TRBJ1-1	few	TRBV7-2	TGTGCCAGCAGCTTAGGGGCACGAGGGGGCACTGAAGCTTTCTTT	CASSLGARGGTEAFF
-	TRBJ1-1	many	TRBV7-2	TGTGCCAGCAGCTTAGAATTTGGGGTTACTAACACTGAAGCTTTCTTT	CASSLEFGVTNTEAFF
-	TRBJ1-2	many	TRBV7-2	TGTGCCAGCAGCTTAGCGAGGACAAACTATGGCTACACCTTC	CASSLARTNYGYTF
-	TRBJ2-7	many	TRBV5-1	TGCGCCAGCAGCCCAGCTCTAAGCCCAGTTCCCGAGCAGTACTTC	CASSPALSPVPEQYF
-	TRBJ2-1	hyperexpanded	TRBV29-1	TGCAGCGTTGACGGGACCTCATCCCCCCACAATGAGCAGTTCTTC	CSVDGTSSPHNEQFF
TRBD2	TRBJ2-1	many	TRBV27	TGTGCCAGCAGTTTATCCCTAGCGGGAGGCTTCAATGAGCAGTTCTTC	CASSLSLAGGFNEQFF
TRBD2	TRBJ2-4	-	TRBV20-1	TGCAGTGCTAGAACTAGCGGGAGGTCTTTAAACATTCAGTACTTC	CSARTSGRSLNIQYF
TRBD2	TRBJ2-7	many	TRBV27	TGTGCCAGCAGTTTATCTGGGCTAGCGGCTTACGAGCAGTACTTC	CASSLSGLAAYEQYF
-	TRBJ2-7	few	TRBV29-1	TGCAGCGGGAGGGACGGCACCTACGAGCAGTACTTC	CSGRDGTYEQYF
-	TRBJ1-3	many	TRBV12-3/TRBV12-4	TGTGCCAGCAGTTCCAACAATGGAAACACCATATATTTT	CASSSNNGNTIYF
-	TRBJ1-1	-	TRBV28	TGTGCCAGCAGCTGGGGGCGCGAAGCTTTCTTT	CASSWGREAFF
TRBD2	TRBJ2-3	many	TRBV11-2	TGTGCCAGCAGCCCGACTAGCGGGAGTCGAGGCGCGCAGTATTTT	CASSPTSGSRGAQYF
-	TRBJ2-5	many	TRBV28	TGTGCCAGCAGTGGGCCCTACCAAGAGACCCAGTACTTC	CASSGPYQETQYF
-	TRBJ2-7	few	TRBV7-9	TGTGCCAGCAGCTCCCAGGACACCCTTTACGAGCAGTACTTC	CASSSQDTLYEQYF
-	TRBJ2-7	many	TRBV12-3/TRBV12-4	TGTGCCAGCAGTTTAGCGCGTTGGGAGCAGTACTTT	CASSLARWEQYF
-	TRBJ2-1	-	TRBV11-3	TGTGCCAGCCACCGCGGGAAGAGCTCCTACAATGAGCAGTTCTTC	CASHRGKSSYNEQFF